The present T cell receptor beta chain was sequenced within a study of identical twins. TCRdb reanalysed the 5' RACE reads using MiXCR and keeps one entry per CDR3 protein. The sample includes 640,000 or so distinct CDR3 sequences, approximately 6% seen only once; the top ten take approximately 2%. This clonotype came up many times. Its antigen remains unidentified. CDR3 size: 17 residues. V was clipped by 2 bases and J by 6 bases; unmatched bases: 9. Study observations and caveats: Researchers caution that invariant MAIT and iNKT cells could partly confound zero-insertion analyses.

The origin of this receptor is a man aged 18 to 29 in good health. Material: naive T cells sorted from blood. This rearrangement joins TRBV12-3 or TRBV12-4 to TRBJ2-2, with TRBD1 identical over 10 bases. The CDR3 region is CASSLMQRTGGAGELFF. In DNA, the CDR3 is TGTGCCAGCAGTTTAATGCAGAGGACAGGGGGGGCCGGGGAGCTGTTTTTT.